There are many counts of the clone carrying this TCR beta chain. TCRdb called the RT-PCR reads again in MiXCR, with one record for every CDR3 protein. This sample has approximately 720,000 distinct CDR3 sequences, with about 14% found just once. The CDR3 covers 16 residues. Germline assignment: CDR1 DFQATT and CDR2 SNEGSKA (reference sequence). V lost 3 bases to trimming and J lost 8 bases, with 20 bases between them. The rearrangement links TRBV20-1 to TRBJ1-6; maybe TRBD1 (5 bases). The receptor was isolated from a female donor in good health, serving as a healthy control. Sequenced sample: memory CD4+ T cells from blood. The CDR3 loop is CSARGPPLARDSPLHF. The CDR3, as DNA: TGCAGTGCTAGGGGGCCCCCGTTGGCGCGGGATTCACCCCTCCACTTT.